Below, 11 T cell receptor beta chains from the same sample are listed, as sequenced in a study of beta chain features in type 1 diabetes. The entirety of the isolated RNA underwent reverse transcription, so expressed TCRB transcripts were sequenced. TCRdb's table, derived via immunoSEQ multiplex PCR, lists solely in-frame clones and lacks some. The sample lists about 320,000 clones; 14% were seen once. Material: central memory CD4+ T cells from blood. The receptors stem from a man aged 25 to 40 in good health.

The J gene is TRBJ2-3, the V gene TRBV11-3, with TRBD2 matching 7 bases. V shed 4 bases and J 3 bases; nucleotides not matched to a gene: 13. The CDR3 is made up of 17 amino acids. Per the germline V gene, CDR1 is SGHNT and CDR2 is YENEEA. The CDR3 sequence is CASSSDGGIGRTDTQYF. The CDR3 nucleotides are TGTGCCAGCAGCTCCGACGGGGGGATCGGGAGGACAGATACGCAGTATTTT.

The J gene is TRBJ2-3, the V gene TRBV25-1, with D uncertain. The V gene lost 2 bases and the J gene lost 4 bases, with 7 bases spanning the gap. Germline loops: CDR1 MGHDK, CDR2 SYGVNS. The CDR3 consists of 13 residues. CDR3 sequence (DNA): TGTGCCAGCAGTGAACGGATTTCAGATACGCAGTATTTT. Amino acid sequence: CASSERISDTQYF.

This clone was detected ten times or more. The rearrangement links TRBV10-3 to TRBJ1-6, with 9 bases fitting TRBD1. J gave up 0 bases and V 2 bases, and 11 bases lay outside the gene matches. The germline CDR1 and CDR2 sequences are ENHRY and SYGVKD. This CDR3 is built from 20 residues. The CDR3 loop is CAISEPGGQGHSSYNSPLHF. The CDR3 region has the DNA TGTGCCATCAGTGAGCCGGGGGGACAGGGCCATAGCTCCTATAATTCACCCCTCCACTTT.

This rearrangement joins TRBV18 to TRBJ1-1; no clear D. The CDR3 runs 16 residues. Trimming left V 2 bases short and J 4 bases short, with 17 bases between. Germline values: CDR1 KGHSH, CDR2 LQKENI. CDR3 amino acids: CASSPVVVGMGTEAFF. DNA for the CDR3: TGTGCCAGCTCACCAGTGGTCGTGGGAATGGGCACTGAAGCTTTCTTT. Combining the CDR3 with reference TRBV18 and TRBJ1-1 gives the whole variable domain NAGVMQNPRHLVRRRGQEARLRCSPMKGHSHVYWYRQLPEEGLKFMVYLQKENIIDESGMPKERFSAEFPKEGPSILRIQQVVRGDSAAYFCASSPVVVGMGTEAFFGQGTRLTVV.

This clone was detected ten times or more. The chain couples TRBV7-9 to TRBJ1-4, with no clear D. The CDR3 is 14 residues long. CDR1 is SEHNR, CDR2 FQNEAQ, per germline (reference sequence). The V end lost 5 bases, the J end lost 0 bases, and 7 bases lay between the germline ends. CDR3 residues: CASSRLSTNEKLFF. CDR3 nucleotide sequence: TGTGCCAGCAGCCGTTTATCAACTAATGAAAAACTGTTTTTT.

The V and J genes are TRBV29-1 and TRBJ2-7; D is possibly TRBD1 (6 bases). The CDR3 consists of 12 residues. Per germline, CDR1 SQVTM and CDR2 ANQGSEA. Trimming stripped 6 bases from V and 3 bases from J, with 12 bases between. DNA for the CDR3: TGCAGCGTGAGGACAGTCTTCTACGAGCAGTACTTC. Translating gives CSVRTVFYEQYF.

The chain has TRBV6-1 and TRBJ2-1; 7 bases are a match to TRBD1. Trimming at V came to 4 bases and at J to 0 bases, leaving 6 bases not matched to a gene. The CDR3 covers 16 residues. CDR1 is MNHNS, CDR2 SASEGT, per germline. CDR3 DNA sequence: TGTGCCAGCAGTGCATCCGGGACAGTCTCCTACAATGAGCAGTTCTTC. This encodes CASSASGTVSYNEQFF.

The CDR3 here is CAISPGQDYYGYTF. Written as DNA, the CDR3 is TGTGCCATCAGCCCGGGACAGGACTACTATGGCTACACCTTC. The chain combines TRBV10-3 with TRBJ1-2, with TRBD1 identical over 8 bases. Per germline, CDR1 ENHRY and CDR2 SYGVKD. Losses at the gene ends were 6 bases for V and 3 bases for J; bases not matched to a gene: 6. The CDR3 is 14 amino acids.

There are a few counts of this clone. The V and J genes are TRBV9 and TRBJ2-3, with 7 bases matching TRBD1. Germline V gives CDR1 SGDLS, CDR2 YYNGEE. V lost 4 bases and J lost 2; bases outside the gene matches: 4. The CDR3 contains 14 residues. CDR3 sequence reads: CASSRQGNTDTQYF. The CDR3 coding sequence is TGTGCCAGCAGCCGACAGGGCAACACAGATACGCAGTATTTT.

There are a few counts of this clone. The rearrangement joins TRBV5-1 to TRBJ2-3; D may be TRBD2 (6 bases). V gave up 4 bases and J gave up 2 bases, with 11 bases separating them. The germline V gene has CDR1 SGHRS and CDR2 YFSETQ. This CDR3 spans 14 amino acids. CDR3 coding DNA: TGCGCCAGCAGCCTTAGCGGAATCACAGATACGCAGTATTTT. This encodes CASSLSGITDTQYF.

In DNA, the CDR3 is TGTGCCAGCAGCGTCCATCAGGGGCCCTACGAGCAGTACGTC. Translating it yields CASSVHQGPYEQYV. The J gene is TRBJ2-7, the V gene TRBV7-2; maybe TRBD1 (6 bases). This CDR3 spans 14 amino acids. The V end lost 5 bases, the J end lost 2 bases, and 13 bases lay between the germline ends. Per the germline V gene, CDR1 is SGHTA and CDR2 is FQGNSA.